The entry that follows covers one T cell receptor (beta chain) sequence. What it binds is not known. The sample is drawn from a study of cytomegalovirus exposure and HLA in healthy donors. Study findings and constraints: A later analysis showed that HLA-associated TCR beta chains had undergone more clonal expansion than equally common others.

Amplification used 60 Vbeta primers and 13 Jbeta primers. Profiled with immunoSEQ multiplex PCR; TCRdb holds only in-frame clones, not every one. The sample includes 30,000 to 35,000 clones. Trimming removed 1 base at V and 0 bases at J, with 8 bases between. The germline V gene encodes CDR1 SGHTA and CDR2 FQGNSA. The CDR3 totals 15 residues. The chain joins TRBV7-2 to TRBJ2-3; no firm D call. Material for sequencing was PBMCs. The sequence derives from a woman between 35 and 50 years old in good health and CMV-seropositive. In DNA form, the CDR3 reads TGTGCCAGCAGCTTAGGTTTTTCTAGCACAGATACGCAGTATTTT. The encoded protein is CASSLGFSSTDTQYF.